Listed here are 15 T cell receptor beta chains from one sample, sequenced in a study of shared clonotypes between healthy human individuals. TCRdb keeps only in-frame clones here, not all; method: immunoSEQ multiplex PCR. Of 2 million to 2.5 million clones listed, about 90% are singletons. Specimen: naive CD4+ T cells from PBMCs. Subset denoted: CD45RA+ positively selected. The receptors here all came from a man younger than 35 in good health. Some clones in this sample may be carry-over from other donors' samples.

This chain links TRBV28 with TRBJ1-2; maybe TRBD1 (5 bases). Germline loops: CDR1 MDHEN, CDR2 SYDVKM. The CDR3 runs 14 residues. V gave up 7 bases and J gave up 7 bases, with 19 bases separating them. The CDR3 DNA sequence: TGTGCCAGCACCTTGGGGGGGGTCATAGGTGGCTACACCTTC. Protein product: CASTLGGVIGGYTF.

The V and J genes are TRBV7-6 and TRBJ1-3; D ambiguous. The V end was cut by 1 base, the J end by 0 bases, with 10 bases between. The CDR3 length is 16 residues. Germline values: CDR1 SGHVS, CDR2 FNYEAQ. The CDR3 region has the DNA TGTGCCAGCAGCTTAGGCGGCACGAGCTCTGGAAACACCATATATTTT. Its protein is CASSLGGTSSGNTIYF.

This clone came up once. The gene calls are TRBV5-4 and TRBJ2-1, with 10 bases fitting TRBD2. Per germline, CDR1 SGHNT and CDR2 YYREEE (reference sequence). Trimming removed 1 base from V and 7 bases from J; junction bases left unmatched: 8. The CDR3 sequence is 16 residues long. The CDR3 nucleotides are TGTGCCAGCAGCTTGCGGCTAGCGGGAGATGGGAATGAGCAGTTCTTC. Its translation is CASSLRLAGDGNEQFF.

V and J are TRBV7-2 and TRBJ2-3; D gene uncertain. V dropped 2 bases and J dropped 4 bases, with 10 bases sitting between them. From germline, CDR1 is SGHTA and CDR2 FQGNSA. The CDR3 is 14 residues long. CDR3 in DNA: TGTGCCAGCAGCTTATCGCTAGAGGCAGATACGCAGTATTTT. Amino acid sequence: CASSLSLEADTQYF.

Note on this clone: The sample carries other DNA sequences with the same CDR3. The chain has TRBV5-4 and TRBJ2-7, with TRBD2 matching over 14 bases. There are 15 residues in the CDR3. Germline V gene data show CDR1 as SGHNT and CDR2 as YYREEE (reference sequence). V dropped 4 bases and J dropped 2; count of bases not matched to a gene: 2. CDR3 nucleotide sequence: TGTGCCAGCAGCCCGACTAGCGGGAGGGCCTACGAGCAGTACTTC. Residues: CASSPTSGRAYEQYF.

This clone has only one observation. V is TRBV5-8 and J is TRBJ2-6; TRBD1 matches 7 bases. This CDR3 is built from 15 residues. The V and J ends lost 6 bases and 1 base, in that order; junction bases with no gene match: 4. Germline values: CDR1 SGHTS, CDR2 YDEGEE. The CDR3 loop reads CASTVTGSGANVLTF. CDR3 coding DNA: TGTGCCAGCACCGTGACAGGGTCTGGGGCCAACGTCCTGACTTTC.

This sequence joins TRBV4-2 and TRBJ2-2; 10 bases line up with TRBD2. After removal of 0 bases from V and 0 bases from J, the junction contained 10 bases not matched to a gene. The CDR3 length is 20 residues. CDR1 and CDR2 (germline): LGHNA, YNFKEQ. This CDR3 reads CASSQESLAGDNANTGELFF. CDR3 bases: TGTGCCAGCAGCCAAGAGTCCCTAGCGGGAGACAACGCGAACACCGGGGAGCTGTTTTTT.

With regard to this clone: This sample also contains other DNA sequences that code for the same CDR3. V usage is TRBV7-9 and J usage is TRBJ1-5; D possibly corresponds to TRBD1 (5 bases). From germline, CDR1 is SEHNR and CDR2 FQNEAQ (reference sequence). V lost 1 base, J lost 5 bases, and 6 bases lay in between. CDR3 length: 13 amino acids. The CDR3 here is CASSLVGDQPQHF. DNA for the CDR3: TGTGCCAGCAGCTTAGTGGGGGATCAGCCCCAGCATTTT.

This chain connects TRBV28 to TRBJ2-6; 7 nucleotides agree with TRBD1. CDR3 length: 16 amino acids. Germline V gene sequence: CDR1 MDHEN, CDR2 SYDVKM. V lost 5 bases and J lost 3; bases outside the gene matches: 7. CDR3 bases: TGTGCCAGCAGTCTAACAGGGGTCGATGGGGCCAACGTCCTGACTTTC. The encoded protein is CASSLTGVDGANVLTF.

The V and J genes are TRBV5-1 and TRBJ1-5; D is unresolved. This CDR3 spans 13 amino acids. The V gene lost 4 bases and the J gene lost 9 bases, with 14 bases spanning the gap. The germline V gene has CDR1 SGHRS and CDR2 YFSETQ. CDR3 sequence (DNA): TGCGCCAGCAGCCCAGAGGGATCAGGGCCCCAGCATTTT. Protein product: CASSPEGSGPQHF. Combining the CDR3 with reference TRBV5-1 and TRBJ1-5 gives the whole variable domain KAGVTQTPRYLIKTRGQQVTLSCSPISGHRSVSWYQQTPGQGLQFLFEYFSETQRNKGNFPGRFSGRQFSNSRSEMNVSTLELGDSALYLCASSPEGSGPQHFGDGTRLSIL.

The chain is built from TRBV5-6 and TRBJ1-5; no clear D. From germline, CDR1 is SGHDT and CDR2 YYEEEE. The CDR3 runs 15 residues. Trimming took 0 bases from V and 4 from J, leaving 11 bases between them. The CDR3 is CASSLGSAINQPQHF. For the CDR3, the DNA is TGTGCCAGCAGCTTGGGCTCAGCGATTAATCAGCCCCAGCATTTT.

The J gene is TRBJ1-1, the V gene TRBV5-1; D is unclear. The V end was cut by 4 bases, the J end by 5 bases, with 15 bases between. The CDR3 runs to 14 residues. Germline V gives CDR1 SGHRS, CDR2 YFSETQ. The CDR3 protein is CASSRERGYTEAFF. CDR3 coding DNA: TGCGCCAGCAGCCGGGAGCGGGGATATACTGAAGCTTTCTTT.

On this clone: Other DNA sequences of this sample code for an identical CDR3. This CDR3 is CASSQGLAGTYEQYF. The CDR3 DNA reads as TGCGCCAGCAGCCAGGGGCTAGCGGGTACCTACGAGCAGTACTTC. The rearrangement uses TRBV4-1 and TRBJ2-7; TRBD2 matches at 8 bases. V dropped 3 bases and J dropped 2; count of bases not matched to a gene: 6. The CDR3 spans 15 residues. Looked up from germline, CDR1 is MGHRA and CDR2 is YSYEKL.

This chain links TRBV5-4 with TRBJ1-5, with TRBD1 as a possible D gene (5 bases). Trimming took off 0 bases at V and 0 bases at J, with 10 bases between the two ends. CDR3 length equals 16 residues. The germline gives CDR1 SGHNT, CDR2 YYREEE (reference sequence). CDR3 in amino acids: CASSLGGRASNQPQHF. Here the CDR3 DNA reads TGTGCCAGCAGCTTGGGGGGCAGGGCTAGCAATCAGCCCCAGCATTTT.

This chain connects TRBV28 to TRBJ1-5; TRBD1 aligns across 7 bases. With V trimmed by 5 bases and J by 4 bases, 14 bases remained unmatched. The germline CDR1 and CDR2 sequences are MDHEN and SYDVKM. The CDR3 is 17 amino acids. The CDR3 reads CASSERTGAGKNQPQHF. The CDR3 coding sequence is TGTGCCAGCAGTGAACGGACAGGTGCAGGGAAGAATCAGCCCCAGCATTTT.